The clone carrying this TCR beta chain was recorded once. This entry is derived from a study of T cell responses to AZD1222 COVID-19 vaccine. The protocol was immunoSEQ multiplex PCR, while the TCRdb copy is restricted to in-frame clones and leaves out a portion. The sample includes 150,000 to 200,000 clones, 75% to 90% of them seen just once. Unmatched junction bases numbered 4, after V lost 3 bases and J lost 2 bases. The CDR3 runs 14 residues. Germline CDR1 is SGHRS and CDR2 is YFSETQ. This chain links TRBV5-1 with TRBJ2-7, with TRBD2 matching 8 bases. This receptor was obtained from an adult in good health. The sequences come from peripheral blood, collected on day 0 of AZD1222 vaccination. CDR3 nucleotides: TGCGCCAGCAGCTACCTAGCGGGTGCCTACGAGCAGTACTTC. Translated, it gives CASSYLAGAYEQYF.